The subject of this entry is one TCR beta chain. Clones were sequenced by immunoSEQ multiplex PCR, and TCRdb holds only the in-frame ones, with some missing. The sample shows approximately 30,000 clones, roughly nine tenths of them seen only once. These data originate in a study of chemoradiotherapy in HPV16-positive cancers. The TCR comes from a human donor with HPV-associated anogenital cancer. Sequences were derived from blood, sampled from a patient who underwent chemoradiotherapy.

The CDR3 here is CASTSRNTGELFF. CDR3 in DNA: TGTGCCAGCACGAGTCGTAACACCGGGGAGCTGTTTTTT. The chain joins TRBV7-9 to TRBJ2-2; no definite D call. CDR3 length: 13 residues. Trimming removed 7 bases at V and 2 bases at J, with 8 bases between. Germline V gene lookup returns CDR1 SEHNR and CDR2 FQNEAQ (reference sequence).